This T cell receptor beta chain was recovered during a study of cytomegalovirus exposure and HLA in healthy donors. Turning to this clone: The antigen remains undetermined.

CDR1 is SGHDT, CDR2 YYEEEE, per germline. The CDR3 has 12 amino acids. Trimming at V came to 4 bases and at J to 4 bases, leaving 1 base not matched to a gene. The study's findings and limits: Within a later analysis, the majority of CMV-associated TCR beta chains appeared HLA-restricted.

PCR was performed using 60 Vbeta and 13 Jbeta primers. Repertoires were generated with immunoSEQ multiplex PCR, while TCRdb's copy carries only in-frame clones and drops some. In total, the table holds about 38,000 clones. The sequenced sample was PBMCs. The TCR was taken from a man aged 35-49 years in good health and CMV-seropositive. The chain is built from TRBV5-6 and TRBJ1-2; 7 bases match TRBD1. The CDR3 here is CASSGDSYGYTF. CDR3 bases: TGTGCCAGCAGCGGGGACAGCTATGGCTACACCTTC. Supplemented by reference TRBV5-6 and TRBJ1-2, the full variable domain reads DAGVTQSPTHLIKTRGQQVTLRCSPKSGHDTVSWYQQALGQGPQFIFQYYEEEERQRGNFPDRFSGHQFPNYSSELNVNALLLGDSALYLCASSGDSYGYTFGSGTRLTVV.